The 20 T cell receptor beta chains presented below share a single source sample, sequenced in a study of immune heterogeneity within non-small cell lung tumors (dated by TCRdb to between 2018 and 2020). Genomic DNA extracted from bulk tumor tissue served as TCR template, with about 0.6 ug gDNA amplified per sample. Multiple biopsies per primary tumor were taken during surgery, spaced as far apart as possible within the tumor mass. The study cohort was described as untreated, and the patients were newly diagnosed NSCLC cases having curative surgery. For sequencing, a HiSeq X Ten was employed. The TCR beta CDR3 region was amplified with a multiplex PCR system whose first round ran for approximately 11 cycles using 32 V-gene forward primers and 13 J-gene reverse primers. TCRdb trimmed the raw reads at Q25, called clones with MiXCR and kept productive beta chains. Under each unique CDR3 protein, matching rows form one entry showing the most common genes and DNA. This sample has more than 2,000 distinct CDR3 sequences in its table, and roughly 26% of those were observed once. The leading ten clones occupy around 7.9% of the sample.

Sequenced input: lung tumor tissue. The receptors originated from a woman aged 55-75 years with non-small cell lung cancer.

In this sample, this clonotype turned up a few times. The V and J genes are TRBV7-2 and TRBJ2-3; a weak D match, TRBD2 (6 bases). This CDR3 region has 19 residues. Germline CDR1 reads SGHTA; CDR2 reads FQGNSA. Trimming pared 2 bases from V and 0 bases from J, leaving 21 bases between. Here the CDR3 reads CASSLWGRAPGGSTDTQYF. CDR3 bases: TGTGCCAGCAGCTTATGGGGCAGGGCCCCCGGGGGTAGCACAGATACGCAGTATTTT.

By share, this clonotype ranks as medium-sized (0.01 to 0.1%). The J gene is TRBJ2-7, the V gene TRBV6-1, with 8 bases fitting TRBD2. With 5 bases clipped from V and 0 bases from J, the junction kept 0 bases outside the gene matches. The CDR3 loop spans 13 amino acids. Germline V gives CDR1 MNHNS, CDR2 SASEGT. Here the CDR3 reads CASSLAGSYEQYF. CDR3 bases: TGTGCCAGCAGTCTAGCGGGCTCCTACGAGCAGTACTTC.

This clonotype has only a few counts. Possible read error: a much larger clone is one base away. V and J are TRBV19 and TRBJ2-5; 9 bases match TRBD2. The germline CDR1 and CDR2 sequences are LNHDA and SQIVND (reference sequence). The CDR3 is made up of 13 amino acids. The CDR3 coding sequence is TGTGCCAGTAGTATGGGGGCTAGCGGGGCCGTGGACTTC. Translated: CASSMGASGAVDF.

By share, this clonotype ranks as medium-sized (0.01 to 0.1%). The rearrangement uses TRBV5-6 and TRBJ2-7; no reliable D call. Germline assignment: CDR1 SGHDT and CDR2 YYEEEE. The CDR3 runs 12 residues. Trimming stripped 4 bases from V and 6 bases from J, with 11 bases between. DNA of the CDR3: TGTGCCAGCAGCGCCGGTTCTTCCGAGCAGTACTTC. Protein product: CASSAGSSEQYF.

This clonotype is deemed medium-sized. The chain has TRBV19 and TRBJ2-7; 9 positions match TRBD1. The germline CDR1 and CDR2 sequences are LNHDA and SQIVND (reference sequence). CDR3 length equals 15 residues. V lost 6 bases and J lost 0; bases outside the gene matches: 6. The CDR3 coding sequence is TGTGCCAGTAGGCCGCGGGACAGGGACTCCTACGAGCAGTACTTC. Protein sequence: CASRPRDRDSYEQYF.

This clonotype qualifies as large. The chain uses TRBV6-1 and TRBJ1-6; the D gene is possibly TRBD1 (6 bases). The CDR3 sequence is 15 residues long. Germline V lookup: CDR1 MNHNS, CDR2 SASEGT. V was pared by 7 bases and J by 4 bases, with 14 bases between. The CDR3 reads CASTVSQGYNSPLHF. CDR3 nucleotides: TGTGCCAGCACAGTATCCCAGGGGTATAATTCACCCCTCCACTTT.

DNA for the CDR3: TGTGCCAGCAGTTACGGACAAGGTGAAGCTTTCTTT. Translation: CASSYGQGEAFF. This sequence joins TRBV6-5 and TRBJ1-1; D might be TRBD1 (5 bases). The germline V gene has CDR1 MNHEY and CDR2 SVGAGI. V gave up 2 bases and J gave up 7 bases, with 8 bases separating them. This CDR3 comprises 12 residues.

This clonotype was seen a few times. CDR3 sequence reads: CASSLGDGITEAFF. The CDR3, as DNA: TGCGCCAGCAGCTTGGGGGATGGGATCACTGAAGCTTTCTTT. The genes are TRBV5-1 and TRBJ1-1; D is unresolved. V lost 0 bases and J lost 4, with 10 bases in between. This CDR3 spans 14 amino acids. Germline V gives CDR1 SGHRS, CDR2 YFSETQ.

Sample share makes this clonotype medium-sized (0.01 to 0.1%). The rearrangement links TRBV6-5 to TRBJ1-1; D is uncertain. This CDR3 spans 14 amino acids. V was shortened by 0 bases and J by 3 bases, with 8 bases between the two germline ends. Germline-derived CDR1 and CDR2 are MNHEY and SVGAGI. The CDR3 nucleotides are TGTGCCAGCAGTTACTCAGGGAAGTACACTGAAGCTTTCTTT. Protein sequence: CASSYSGKYTEAFF.

The gene calls are TRBV20-1 and TRBJ2-1; TRBD2 matches at 14 bases. The CDR3 extends over 14 amino acids. Trimming removed 6 bases from V and 7 bases from J; junction bases left unmatched: 5. The germline V gene encodes CDR1 DFQATT and CDR2 SNEGSKA (reference sequence). The CDR3 spells CSAAGTSGSNEQFF. The CDR3 DNA reads TGCAGTGCGGCCGGGACTAGCGGGAGTAATGAGCAGTTCTTC.

As for this clonotype: Given a much more abundant clone one base away, this may be a read error. The chain is built from TRBV7-2 and TRBJ2-7, with D possibly matching TRBD2 (5 bases). V was shortened by 5 bases and J by 0 bases, with 11 bases between the two germline ends. This CDR3 has 14 amino acids. Germline CDR1 and CDR2: SGHTA and FQGNSA. The CDR3 region has the DNA TGTGCCAGCAGCCAAGACTATTCCTCCTACGAGCAGTACTTC. As protein: CASSQDYSSYEQYF.

This clonotype has more than one count but fewer than ten. The chain combines TRBV30 with TRBJ2-7; the D gene is possibly TRBD2 (6 bases). Germline V CDR1 and CDR2: GTSNPN, SVGIG (reference sequence). Trimming cost V 2 bases and J 3 bases, with 20 bases left between them. This CDR3 has 16 residues. The CDR3 coding sequence is TGTGCCTGGAGTAACCGTAGCGGTCGGAGACTCTACGAGCAGTACTTC. Amino acids: CAWSNRSGRRLYEQYF.

Remarks on this clonotype: A junction end diverges from the germline sequence, so it may reflect a read error. This rearrangement joins TRBV28 to TRBJ1-5; D is unresolved. CDR3 size: 12 residues. CDR1 MDHEN and CDR2 SYDVKM come from the germline V gene. CDR3 in amino acids: CSSTLGFQPQHF. CDR3 bases: TGTTCCAGCACTCTAGGGTTTCAGCCCCAGCATTTT.

As regards this clonotype: The junction departs from the called germline gene at one end, perhaps through a read error. The chain is built from TRBV28 and TRBJ1-1, with 7 bases that match TRBD1. Germline lookup yields CDR1 MDHEN and CDR2 SYDVKM. The CDR3 runs to 13 residues. CDR3 in amino acids: CAVRGRRDTEDFF. Written as DNA, the CDR3 is TGTGCCGTGAGGGGGCGCCGGGACACTGAAGATTTCTTT.

This clonotype is medium-sized within its sample. The rearrangement links TRBV20-1 to TRBJ2-7; 14 positions agree with TRBD2. This CDR3 is 16 amino acids long. The germline V gene encodes CDR1 DFQATT and CDR2 SNEGSKA (reference sequence). V gave up 4 bases and J gave up 3 bases; unmatched junction bases: 8. Here the CDR3 DNA reads TGCAGTGCTATAGACGCCGGACTAGCGGGGGGCTACGAGCAGTACTTC. Amino acids: CSAIDAGLAGGYEQYF.

For this clonotype: Being one base from a much bigger clone, this may be a read error. The chain carries TRBV30 and TRBJ1-1; tentatively, D is TRBD1 (6 bases). Germline V CDR1 and CDR2: GTSNPN, SVGIG (reference sequence). This CDR3 contains 15 residues. The CDR3 is CSWSPMTGVNTEAFF. The DNA of the CDR3 is TGTTCCTGGAGTCCGATGACAGGCGTGAACACTGAAGCTTTCTTT.

This clonotype has only a few counts. This chain connects TRBV5-1 to TRBJ1-1; the match to TRBD1 covers 9 bases. The germline V gene has CDR1 SGHRS and CDR2 YFSETQ. V gave up 4 bases and J gave up 1 base; unmatched junction bases: 2. The CDR3 runs to 14 residues. The CDR3 DNA reads as TGCGCCAGCAGCGTACAGGGGGCGAACACTGAAGCTTTCTTT. Its translation is CASSVQGANTEAFF. Full variable domain (rest looked up from reference TRBV5-1 and TRBJ1-1): KAGVTQTPRYLIKTRGQQVTLSCSPISGHRSVSWYQQTPGQGLQFLFEYFSETQRNKGNFPGRFSGRQFSNSRSEMNVSTLELGDSALYLCASSVQGANTEAFFGQGTRLTVV.

This clonotype was recorded once. Being one base from a much bigger clone, this may be a read error. CDR3 sequence (DNA): TGTGCCAGCACCCCGGACCCAACTAATGAAAAACTGTTTTTT. As protein: CASTPDPTNEKLFF. J is TRBJ1-4 and V is TRBV12-3 or TRBV12-4; D gene uncertain. The CDR3 is made up of 14 amino acids. V was cut by 7 bases and J by 0 bases, with 9 bases left in between.

A few counts support this clonotype. This chain links TRBV14 with TRBJ2-2; D is unclear. Trimming left V 1 base short and J 3 bases short, with 6 bases between. CDR1 and CDR2 from the germline V gene are SGHDN and FVKESK. The CDR3 runs to 14 residues. The CDR3 spells CASSQVMYTGELFF. The CDR3 bases are TGTGCCAGCAGCCAAGTCATGTACACCGGGGAGCTGTTTTTT.

By sample share, this clonotype is medium-sized. The chain carries TRBV15 and TRBJ1-4; D remains ambiguous. V gave up 5 bases and J gave up 8 bases, with 15 bases separating them. This CDR3 region has 14 residues. Germline V lookup: CDR1 LNHNV, CDR2 YYDKDF (reference sequence). The CDR3 DNA follows: TGTGCCACCAGCGATGGAGGGCTGAGGGAAAAACTGTTTTTT. Its translation: CATSDGGLREKLFF.